This passage covers 21 T cell receptor beta chains from one sample sequenced in a study of blood T cell repertoires in COVID-19. Libraries were prepared by immunoSEQ multiplex PCR; TCRdb keeps only in-frame clonotypes and omits some of them. The table shows approximately 41,000 clones, with approximately 83% occurring only once. The sequencing sample was made of peripheral blood. The receptor set was obtained from a woman of 80 years or more with acute or convalescent COVID-19.

CDR3 nucleotides: TGTGCCAGCAGCCGGCGGGACGCAATGAACACTGAAGCTTTCTTT. Protein sequence: CASSRRDAMNTEAFF. V usage is TRBV5-6 and J usage is TRBJ1-1, with TRBD1 as a possible D gene (5 bases). V was cut by 4 bases and J by 0 bases, with 13 bases left in between. CDR1 SGHDT and CDR2 YYEEEE come from the germline V gene. This CDR3 contains 15 residues.

The V gene is TRBV13, the J gene TRBJ1-1; the D is unclear. V lost 1 base, J lost 3 bases, and 9 bases lay in between. The CDR3 is 14 residues long. CDR1 PRHDT and CDR2 FYEKMQ come from the germline V gene (reference sequence). The CDR3 loop is CASSLAAGYTEAFF. The CDR3 nucleotides are TGTGCCAGCAGCTTAGCGGCGGGGTACACTGAAGCTTTCTTT.

V usage is TRBV6-5 and J usage is TRBJ2-2; D not resolved. Trimming took 6 bases from V and 6 from J, leaving 8 bases between them. This CDR3 is 12 amino acids long. The germline CDR1 and CDR2 sequences are MNHEY and SVGAGI. In nucleotides, the CDR3 is TGTGCCAGCAGGGTCCACTCCGGGGAGCTGTTTTTT. It yields the protein CASRVHSGELFF.

This clone was seen just once. The rearrangement joins TRBV6-1 to TRBJ1-4; D is ambiguous. V was pared by 1 base and J by 7 bases, with 16 bases between. Germline V gene lookup returns CDR1 MNHNS and CDR2 SASEGT. The CDR3 is made up of 16 amino acids. In DNA, the CDR3 is TGTGCCAGCAGTGAAGGATGGAGAGGAGCGGGTGAAAAACTGTTTTTT. Translation gives CASSEGWRGAGEKLFF.

V and J are TRBV2 and TRBJ2-2, with 7 bases fitting TRBD1. CDR1 and CDR2 (germline): SNHLY, FYNNEI. This CDR3 is 14 amino acids long. Trimming at V came to 5 bases and at J to 7 bases, leaving 7 bases not matched to a gene. CDR3 sequence: CASSPDRAVGELFF. In nucleotides, the CDR3 is TGTGCCAGCAGTCCCGACAGGGCCGTCGGGGAGCTGTTTTTT.

The DNA of the CDR3 is TGTGCCAGTAGTATAGATAGGGGCCAAGTGGATGGCTACACCTTC. Its protein product is CASSIDRGQVDGYTF. The rearrangement links TRBV19 to TRBJ1-2; tentatively, D is TRBD1 (5 bases). Germline values: CDR1 LNHDA, CDR2 SQIVND (reference sequence). The CDR3 consists of 15 residues. Trimming cost V 0 bases and J 6 bases, with 14 bases left between them. Drawing the rest from reference TRBV19 and TRBJ1-2, the complete variable domain is DGGITQSPKYLFRKEGQNVTLSCEQNLNHDAMYWYRQDPGQGLRLIYYSQIVNDFQKGDIAEGYSVSREKKESFPLTVTSAQKNPTAFYLCASSIDRGQVDGYTFGSGTRLTVV.

V gene TRBV3-1 (or the pseudogene TRBV3-2) combines with J gene TRBJ1-1; maybe TRBD1 (5 bases). V was pared by 4 bases and J by 0 bases, with 9 bases between. The CDR3 runs to 14 residues. From germline, CDR1 is LGHDT and CDR2 YNNKEL (reference sequence). This chain's CDR3 is CASSPRTLNTEAFF. The CDR3, as DNA: TGTGCCAGCAGCCCTCGGACACTGAACACTGAAGCTTTCTTT.

The CDR3 spells CATRPGANTGELFF. The CDR3 bases are TGTGCCACCCGCCCGGGTGCGAACACCGGGGAGCTGTTTTTT. The V and J genes are TRBV15 and TRBJ2-2; the D is unclear. The CDR3 consists of 14 residues. Trimming stripped 8 bases from V and 0 bases from J, with 10 bases between. The germline gives CDR1 LNHNV, CDR2 YYDKDF (reference sequence).

The V gene is TRBV7-2, the J gene TRBJ2-1, with 14 bases that match TRBD2. The J segment lost 6 bases and the V segment lost 5 bases, leaving 6 bases of the junction unmatched. The V gene's germline CDR1 is SGHTA and CDR2 FQGNSA. CDR3 length: 16 amino acids. The CDR3 sequence: CASSPRTSGGPNEQFF. Here the CDR3 DNA reads TGTGCCAGCAGCCCCAGGACTAGCGGGGGGCCCAATGAGCAGTTCTTC.

This chain links TRBV5-5 with TRBJ2-1; TRBD1 matches at 9 bases. V shed 3 bases and J 8 bases; nucleotides not matched to a gene: 3. Germline V gene sequence: CDR1 SGHKS, CDR2 YYEKEE (reference sequence). The CDR3 has 13 residues. The CDR3: CASSSGTGHEQFF. In nucleotides, the CDR3 is TGTGCCAGCAGCTCCGGGACAGGGCATGAGCAGTTCTTC.

The V gene is TRBV11-2, the J gene TRBJ2-1, with 11 bases aligning to TRBD2. The CDR3 extends over 16 amino acids. V was pared by 1 base and J by 4 bases, with 3 bases of the junction left unmatched. CDR1 and CDR2 from the germline V gene are SGHAT and FQNNGV. CDR3 nucleotide sequence: TGTGCCAGCAGCTTAGGTTCTAGCGGGGGGTACAATGAGCAGTTCTTC. It encodes CASSLGSSGGYNEQFF.

This clone was counted a single time. J is TRBJ2-3 and V is TRBV2, with TRBD1 matching over 10 bases. Unmatched junction bases numbered 7, after V lost 0 bases and J lost 4 bases. CDR3 length: 17 residues. CDR1 is SNHLY, CDR2 FYNNEI, per germline. The CDR3 spells CASSEAGGTGVSDTQYF. CDR3 bases: TGTGCCAGCAGTGAAGCAGGAGGGACAGGGGTTTCAGATACGCAGTATTTT. Based on the CDR3 plus reference TRBV2 and TRBJ2-3, the full variable domain is EPEVTQTPSHQVTQMGQEVILRCVPISNHLYFYWYRQILGQKVEFLVSFYNNEISEKSEIFDDQFSVERPDGSNFTLKIRSTKLEDSAMYFCASSEAGGTGVSDTQYFGPGTRLTVL.

The chain combines TRBV12-5 with TRBJ2-7; 8 nucleotides match TRBD2. This CDR3 comprises 15 residues. The germline CDR1 and CDR2 sequences are LGHNT and FRNRAP. Trimming removed 1 base from V and 6 bases from J; junction bases left unmatched: 8. As DNA, the CDR3 is TGTGCTAGTGGTTTGGCGCCAGCGGGGGAAGGCGAGCAGTACTTC. It is translated as CASGLAPAGEGEQYF.

The V gene is TRBV5-4, the J gene TRBJ2-3; D remains unclear. This CDR3 is built from 16 residues. Trimming removed 4 bases at V and 0 bases at J, with 15 bases between. The germline V gene has CDR1 SGHNT and CDR2 YYREEE (reference sequence). The DNA of the CDR3 is TGTGCCAGCAGCCCAGGCAGAACCAGAAGCACAGATACGCAGTATTTT. It translates to CASSPGRTRSTDTQYF. Based on the CDR3 plus reference TRBV5-4 and TRBJ2-3, the full variable domain is ETGVTQSPTHLIKTRGQQVTLRCSSQSGHNTVSWYQQALGQGPQFIFQYYREEENGRGNFPPRFSGLQFPNYSSELNVNALELDDSALYLCASSPGRTRSTDTQYFGPGTRLTVL.

The chain recombines TRBV4-1 with TRBJ2-7; maybe TRBD2 (6 bases). This CDR3 spans 17 amino acids. Deletions cut 4 bases from V and 9 bases from J, with 28 bases between. The germline CDR1 and CDR2 sequences are MGHRA and YSYEKL. The CDR3 reads CASSRDGGLLRGVGQYF. CDR3 DNA sequence: TGCGCCAGCAGCCGGGACGGGGGACTCCTACGAGGGGTAGGGCAGTACTTC.

The rearrangement links TRBV2 to TRBJ2-1, with 13 positions matching TRBD2. The length of the CDR3 is 15 residues. CDR1 is SNHLY, CDR2 FYNNEI, per germline. V trimming: 5 bases; J trimming: 8 bases; junction bases outside the gene matches: 6. The CDR3 region is CASSPGTSGVHEQFF. The CDR3 region has the DNA TGTGCCAGCAGTCCCGGGACTAGCGGGGTCCATGAGCAGTTCTTC.

The chain recombines TRBV19 with TRBJ1-4, with D hard to call. This CDR3 is built from 15 residues. Trimming took 8 bases from V and 0 from J, leaving 13 bases between them. From germline, CDR1 is LNHDA and CDR2 SQIVND (reference sequence). The CDR3 region is CASRSRTATNEKLFF. CDR3 DNA sequence: TGTGCCAGTCGTAGTAGAACTGCAACTAATGAAAAACTGTTTTTT.

This rearrangement joins TRBV19 to TRBJ2-1; TRBD2 aligns across 11 bases. V lost 6 bases and J lost 10; bases outside the gene matches: 5. CDR1 and CDR2 from the germline V gene are LNHDA and SQIVND (reference sequence). CDR3 length equals 13 residues. The CDR3: CASRTSGVGEQFF. The CDR3 nucleotides are TGTGCCAGTAGGACTAGCGGGGTTGGGGAGCAGTTCTTC. The variable domain in full, completed from reference TRBV19 and TRBJ2-1, reads DGGITQSPKYLFRKEGQNVTLSCEQNLNHDAMYWYRQDPGQGLRLIYYSQIVNDFQKGDIAEGYSVSREKKESFPLTVTSAQKNPTAFYLCASRTSGVGEQFFGPGTRLTVL.

This chain links TRBV24-1 with TRBJ2-2; TRBD1 aligns across 8 bases. Trimming took 4 bases from V and 6 from J; bases not matched to a gene: 9. Germline CDR1 is KGHDR and CDR2 is SFDVKD. The CDR3 is made up of 16 amino acids. The CDR3 DNA reads TGTGCCACCAGTGACCCGACAGGGGCCGTCGCCGGGGAGCTGTTTTTT. Translating gives CATSDPTGAVAGELFF.

The V gene is TRBV5-1, the J gene TRBJ1-1, with 8 bases matching TRBD1. J lost 6 bases, V lost 4 bases, and 17 bases had no gene match. There are 17 residues in the CDR3. Germline assignment: CDR1 SGHRS and CDR2 YFSETQ. The CDR3 nucleotides read TGCGCCAGCAGCAGGGCCGTCGACAGGGGAGCAAAGGCTGAAGCTTTCTTT. This sequence encodes CASSRAVDRGAKAEAFF. The whole variable domain, remainder taken from reference TRBV5-1 and TRBJ1-1, is KAGVTQTPRYLIKTRGQQVTLSCSPISGHRSVSWYQQTPGQGLQFLFEYFSETQRNKGNFPGRFSGRQFSNSRSEMNVSTLELGDSALYLCASSRAVDRGAKAEAFFGQGTRLTVV.

The chain employs TRBV29-1 and TRBJ1-2; TRBD1 matches 8 bases. V was clipped by 6 bases and J by 4 bases; unmatched bases: 10. This CDR3 region has 14 residues. CDR1 SQVTM and CDR2 ANQGSEA come from the germline V gene. The CDR3 DNA reads TGCAGCGTGACCCCCGGGACAGGTTCCTATGGCTACACCTTC. Its translation is CSVTPGTGSYGYTF.